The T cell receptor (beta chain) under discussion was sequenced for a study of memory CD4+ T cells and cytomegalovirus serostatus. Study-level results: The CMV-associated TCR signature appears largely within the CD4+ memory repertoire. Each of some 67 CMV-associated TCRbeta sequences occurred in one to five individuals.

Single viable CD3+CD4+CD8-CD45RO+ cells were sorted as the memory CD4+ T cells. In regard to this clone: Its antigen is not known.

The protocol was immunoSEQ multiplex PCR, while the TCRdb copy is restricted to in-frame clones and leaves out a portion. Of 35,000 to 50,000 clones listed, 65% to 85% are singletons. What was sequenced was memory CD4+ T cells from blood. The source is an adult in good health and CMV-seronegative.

CDR3 amino acids: CASSLAETGTTGELFF. As DNA, the CDR3 is TGCGCCAGCAGCTTGGCCGAGACAGGGACGACCGGGGAGCTGTTTTTT. The V and J genes are TRBV5-1 and TRBJ2-2; 7 bases match TRBD1. The germline gives CDR1 SGHRS, CDR2 YFSETQ. Losses at the gene ends were 0 bases for V and 5 bases for J; bases not matched to a gene: 7. This CDR3 has 16 residues.